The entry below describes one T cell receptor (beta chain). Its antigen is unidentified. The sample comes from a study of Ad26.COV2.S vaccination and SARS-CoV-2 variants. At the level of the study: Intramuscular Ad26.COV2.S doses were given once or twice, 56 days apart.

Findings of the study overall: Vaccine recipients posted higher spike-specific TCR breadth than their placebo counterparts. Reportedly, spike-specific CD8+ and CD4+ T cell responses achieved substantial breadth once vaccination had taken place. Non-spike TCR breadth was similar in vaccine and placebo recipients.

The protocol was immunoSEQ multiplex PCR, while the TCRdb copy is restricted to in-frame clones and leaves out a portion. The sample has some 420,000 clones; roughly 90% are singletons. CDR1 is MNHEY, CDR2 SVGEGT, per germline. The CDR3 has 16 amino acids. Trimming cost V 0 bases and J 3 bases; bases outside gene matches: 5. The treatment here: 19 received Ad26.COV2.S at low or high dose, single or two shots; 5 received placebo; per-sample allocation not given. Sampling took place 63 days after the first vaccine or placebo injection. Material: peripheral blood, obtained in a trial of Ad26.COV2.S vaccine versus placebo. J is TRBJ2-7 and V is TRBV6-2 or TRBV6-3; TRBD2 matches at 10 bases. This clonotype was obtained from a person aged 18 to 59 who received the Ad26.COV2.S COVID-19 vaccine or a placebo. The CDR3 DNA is TGTGCCAGCAGTTACTCGCGGGCTAGCGGGGGCTACGAGCAGTACTTC. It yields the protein CASSYSRASGGYEQYF.